The clone carrying this T cell receptor (beta chain) has at least ten counts. Its specificity is unknown. These data belong to a study of early T cells in non-severe SARS-CoV-2 infection. The wider study: Chains were not paired, and sequencing was done on bulk RNA from unsorted whole blood. General study results and limits: Using VDJdb, the matching emphasized anti-spike CD8 responses while missing private and CD4 specificities.

Separate cDNA molecules each had unique molecular identifiers attached to them. TCRdb itself ran the 5' RACE reads through MiXCR, one entry per CDR3 protein. This sample has some 57,000 distinct CDR3 sequences, with approximately 11% found just once. This CDR3 has 16 residues. Germline lookup yields CDR1 SGHKS and CDR2 YYEKEE (reference sequence). Trimming removed 2 bases at V and 4 bases at J, with 17 bases between. The receptor was isolated from an adult who was a healthcare worker with PCR-confirmed SARS-CoV-2 infection or an uninfected control (not recorded which). The sequencing sample was made of whole blood. This sequence joins TRBV5-5 and TRBJ2-3; either TRBD1 or TRBD2 may supply D (5 bases each). Here the CDR3 DNA reads TGTGCCAGCAGCTTCTCCCGGGACCTAGACCCAGATACGCAGTATTTT. This codes for CASSFSRDLDPDTQYF.